The clone carrying this T cell receptor beta chain came up a few times. Its cognate antigen is unknown. The CDR3 consists of 15 residues. Germline V gene lookup returns CDR1 MNHEY and CDR2 SVGAGI. V gave up 3 bases and J gave up 6 bases, with 14 bases separating them. The sample originates from a study of T-cell reconstitution after alpha-beta-depleted transplantation in children. The TCRbeta library incorporated unique molecular identifiers. MiXCR was run by TCRdb on the PCR reads, yielding one entry per CDR3 protein. The table includes approximately 230,000 distinct CDR3 sequences, more than 20% detected once. Study results and caveats: Counts and diversity of T cells one year after transplant came mostly from newly produced T cells. The origin of alpha-beta T cells about two months after transplant was reportedly several hundred expanded graft clones.

The TCR comes from a female patient between 2 and 15 years old who had a stem cell transplant for congenital amegakaryocytic thrombocytopenia, so the T cells may come from the graft donor. The V and J genes are TRBV6-5 and TRBJ2-2; D unclear. The starting material was PBMCs, mostly from graft donor cells, obtained 360 days after TCRalphabeta/CD19-depleted stem cell transplant. The CDR3 DNA follows: TGTGCCAGCAGTTATCGGGCAGGTGGGGCCGGGGAGCTGTTTTTT. It encodes CASSYRAGGAGELFF.